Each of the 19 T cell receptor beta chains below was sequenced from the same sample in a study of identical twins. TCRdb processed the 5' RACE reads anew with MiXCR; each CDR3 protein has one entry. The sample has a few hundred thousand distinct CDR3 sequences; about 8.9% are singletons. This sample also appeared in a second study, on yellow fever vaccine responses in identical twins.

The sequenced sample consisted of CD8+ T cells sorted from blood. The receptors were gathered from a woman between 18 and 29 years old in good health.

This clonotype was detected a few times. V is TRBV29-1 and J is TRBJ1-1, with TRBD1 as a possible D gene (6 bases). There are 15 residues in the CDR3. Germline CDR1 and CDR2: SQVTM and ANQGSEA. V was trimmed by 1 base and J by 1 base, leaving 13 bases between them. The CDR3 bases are TGCAGCGTTGAAGGTGTTCAGGGGACGAACACTGAAGCTTTCTTT. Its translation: CSVEGVQGTNTEAFF.

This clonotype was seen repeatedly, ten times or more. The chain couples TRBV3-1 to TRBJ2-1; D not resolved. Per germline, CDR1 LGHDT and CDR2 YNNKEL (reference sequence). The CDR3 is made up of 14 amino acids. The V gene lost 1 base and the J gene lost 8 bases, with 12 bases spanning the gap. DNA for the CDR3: TGTGCCAGCAGCCAAGTGAACCGTCCGTATGAGCAGTTCTTC. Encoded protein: CASSQVNRPYEQFF.

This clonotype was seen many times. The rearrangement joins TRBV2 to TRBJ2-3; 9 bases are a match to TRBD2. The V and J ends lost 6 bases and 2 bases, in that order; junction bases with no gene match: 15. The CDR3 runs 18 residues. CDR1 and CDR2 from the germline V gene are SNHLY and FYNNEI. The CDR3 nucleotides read TGTGCCAGCAGCGCGGAGGCTAGCGGGGTTTCCCCCACAGATACGCAGTATTTT. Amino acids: CASSAEASGVSPTDTQYF.

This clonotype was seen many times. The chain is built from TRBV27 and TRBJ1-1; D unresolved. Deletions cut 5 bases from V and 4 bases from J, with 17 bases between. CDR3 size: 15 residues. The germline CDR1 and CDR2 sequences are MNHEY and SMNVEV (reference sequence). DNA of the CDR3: TGTGCCAGCAGTCCCTACATCGGGGTGACCACTGAAGCTTTCTTT. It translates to CASSPYIGVTTEAFF.

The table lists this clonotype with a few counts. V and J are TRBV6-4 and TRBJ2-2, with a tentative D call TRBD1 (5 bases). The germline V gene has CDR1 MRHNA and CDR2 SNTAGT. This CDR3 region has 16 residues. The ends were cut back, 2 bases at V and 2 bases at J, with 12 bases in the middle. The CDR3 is CASSDGAGVNTGELFF. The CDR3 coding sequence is TGTGCCAGCAGTGACGGGGCAGGAGTTAACACCGGGGAGCTGTTTTTT.

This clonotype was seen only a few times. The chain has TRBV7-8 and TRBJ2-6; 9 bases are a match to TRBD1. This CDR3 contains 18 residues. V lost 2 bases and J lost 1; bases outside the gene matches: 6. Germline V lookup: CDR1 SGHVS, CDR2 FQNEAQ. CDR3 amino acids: CASSLIVGTGSGANVLTF. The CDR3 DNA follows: TGTGCCAGCAGCTTAATTGTAGGGACAGGGTCTGGGGCCAACGTCCTGACTTTC.

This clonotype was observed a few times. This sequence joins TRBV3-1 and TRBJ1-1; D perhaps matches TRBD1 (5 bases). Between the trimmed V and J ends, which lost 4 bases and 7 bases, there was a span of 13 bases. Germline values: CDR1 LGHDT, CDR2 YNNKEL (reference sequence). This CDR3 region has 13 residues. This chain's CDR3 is CASSPVNRGEAFF. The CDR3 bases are TGTGCCAGCAGCCCAGTTAATAGGGGTGAAGCTTTCTTT.

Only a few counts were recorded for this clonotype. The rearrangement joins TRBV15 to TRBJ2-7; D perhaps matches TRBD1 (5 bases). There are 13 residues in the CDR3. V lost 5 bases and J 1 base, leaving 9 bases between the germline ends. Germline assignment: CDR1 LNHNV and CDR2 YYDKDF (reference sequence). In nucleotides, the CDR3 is TGTGCCACCAGCTCCCGACAGTCCTACGAGCAGTACTTC. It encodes CATSSRQSYEQYF. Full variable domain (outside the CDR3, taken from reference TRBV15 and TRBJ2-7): DAMVIQNPRYQVTQFGKPVTLSCSQTLNHNVMYWYQQKSSQAPKLLFHYYDKDFNNEADTPDNFQSRRPNTSFCFLDIRSPGLGDTAMYLCATSSRQSYEQYFGPGTRLTVT.

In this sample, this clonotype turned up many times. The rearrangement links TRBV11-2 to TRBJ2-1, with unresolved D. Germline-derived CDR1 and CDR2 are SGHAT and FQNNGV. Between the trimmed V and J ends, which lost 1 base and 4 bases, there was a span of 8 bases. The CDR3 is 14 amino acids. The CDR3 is CASSLVGDYNEQFF. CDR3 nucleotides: TGTGCCAGCAGCTTAGTGGGCGATTACAATGAGCAGTTCTTC.

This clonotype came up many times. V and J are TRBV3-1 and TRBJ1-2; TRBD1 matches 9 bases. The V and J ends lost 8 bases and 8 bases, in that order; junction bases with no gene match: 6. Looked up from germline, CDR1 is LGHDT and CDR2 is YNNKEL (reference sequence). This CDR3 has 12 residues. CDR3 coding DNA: TGTGCCAGCTCCGGACAGGGGAAAGGCTACACCTTC. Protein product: CASSGQGKGYTF.

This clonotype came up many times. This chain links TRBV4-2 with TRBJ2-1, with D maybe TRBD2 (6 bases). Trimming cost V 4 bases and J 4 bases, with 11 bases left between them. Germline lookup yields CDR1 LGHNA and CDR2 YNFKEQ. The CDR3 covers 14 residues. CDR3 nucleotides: TGTGCCAGCAGCCCGGGGGTCGGTTACAATGAGCAGTTCTTC. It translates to CASSPGVGYNEQFF.

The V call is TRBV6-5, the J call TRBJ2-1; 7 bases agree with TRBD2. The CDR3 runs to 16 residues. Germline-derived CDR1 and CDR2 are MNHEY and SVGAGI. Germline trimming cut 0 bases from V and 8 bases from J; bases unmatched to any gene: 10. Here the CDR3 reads CASSYSGAGVGDEQFF. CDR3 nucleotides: TGTGCCAGCAGTTACTCAGGCGCGGGGGTCGGGGATGAGCAGTTCTTC.

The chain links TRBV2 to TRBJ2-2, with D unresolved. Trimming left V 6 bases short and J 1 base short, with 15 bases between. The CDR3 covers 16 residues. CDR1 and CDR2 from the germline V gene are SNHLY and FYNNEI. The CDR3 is CASSPDRGGNTGELFF. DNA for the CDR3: TGTGCCAGCAGCCCAGATAGAGGCGGGAACACCGGGGAGCTGTTTTTT.

CDR3 loop: CATKHEERTNYGYTF. CDR3 nucleotide sequence: TGTGCCACCAAACACGAAGAGAGAACTAACTATGGCTACACCTTC. This sequence joins TRBV24-1 and TRBJ1-2; the D is unclear. CDR3 length: 15 amino acids. V lost 8 bases, J lost 0 bases, and 15 bases lay in between. The germline gives CDR1 KGHDR, CDR2 SFDVKD.

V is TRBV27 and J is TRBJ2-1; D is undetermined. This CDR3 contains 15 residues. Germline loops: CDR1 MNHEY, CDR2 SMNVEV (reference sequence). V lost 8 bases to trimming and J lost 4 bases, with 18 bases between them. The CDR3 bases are TGTGCCAGCCAAACCCTAGAGTGGCCTTACAATGAGCAGTTCTTC. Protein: CASQTLEWPYNEQFF.

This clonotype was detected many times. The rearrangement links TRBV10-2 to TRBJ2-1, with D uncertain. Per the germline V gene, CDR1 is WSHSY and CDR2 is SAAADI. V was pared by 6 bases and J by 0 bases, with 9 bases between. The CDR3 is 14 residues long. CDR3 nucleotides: TGCGCCAGCAGCCCCAGGAGCTCCTACAATGAGCAGTTCTTC. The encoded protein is CASSPRSSYNEQFF.

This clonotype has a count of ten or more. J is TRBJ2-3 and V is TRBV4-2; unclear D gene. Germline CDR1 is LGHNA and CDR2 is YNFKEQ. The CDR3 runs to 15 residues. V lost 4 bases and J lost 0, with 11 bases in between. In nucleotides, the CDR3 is TGTGCCAGCAGCCTCCCCACGGCTAGCACAGATACGCAGTATTTT. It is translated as CASSLPTASTDTQYF.

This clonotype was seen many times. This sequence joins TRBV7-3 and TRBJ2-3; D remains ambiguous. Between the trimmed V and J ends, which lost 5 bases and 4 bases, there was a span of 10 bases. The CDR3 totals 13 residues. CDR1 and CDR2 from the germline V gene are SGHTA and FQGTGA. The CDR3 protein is CASSLLVADTQYF. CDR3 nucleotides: TGTGCCAGCAGCCTTCTTGTGGCAGATACGCAGTATTTT.

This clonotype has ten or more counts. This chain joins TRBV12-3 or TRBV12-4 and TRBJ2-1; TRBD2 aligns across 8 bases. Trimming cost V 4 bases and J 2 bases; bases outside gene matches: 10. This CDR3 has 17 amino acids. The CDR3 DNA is TGTGCCAGCAGTTCAACCCGTCGGGGGGGCCCCTACAATGAGCAGTTCTTC. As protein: CASSSTRRGGPYNEQFF.